The entry below gives a single TCR beta chain sequence along with its context. What it binds is not known. The data were produced by immunoSEQ multiplex PCR, yet TCRdb's version contains in-frame clones alone and is incomplete. The sample includes over 5,500 clones, about nine tenths seen only once; the top ten take approximately 10%. This sample is drawn from a study of lymphopenia after photon versus proton radiotherapy. Findings of the study overall: Survival link was tested only in deceased patients; proton benefit remains a possibility.

This CDR3 has 13 residues. V lost 5 bases to trimming and J lost 8 bases, with 15 bases between them. CDR1 is SEHNR, CDR2 FQNEAQ, per germline (reference sequence). This chain connects TRBV7-9 to TRBJ2-5; D gene unclear. This TCR was sampled from a man in his fifties or sixties with cholangiocarcinoma. The sequencing used peripheral blood, collected from a patient treated with photon-based radiotherapy. The CDR3 sequence is CASSPMGLGTQYF. DNA of the CDR3: TGTGCCAGCAGCCCGATGGGTTTGGGAACCCAGTACTTC.